This entry lists 5 T cell receptor beta chains sequenced from one sample in a study of metastatic and nonmetastatic thyroid tumors. Patients were all untreated before their thyroid surgery. MiXCR re-clonotyped the PCR reads for TCRdb. The table shows fewer than 35,000 clones, with 25% to 30% occurring only once. Sequencing was done on a sample of blood. Receptors originate from a female donor with papillary thyroid cancer or a benign thyroid nodule (not recorded which). Some clones in this sample may be carry-over from other donors' samples.

The V and J genes are TRBV11-3 and TRBJ2-7, with 10 positions matching TRBD2. The CDR3 sequence is 14 residues long. After removal of 4 bases from V and 4 bases from J, the junction contained 4 bases not matched to a gene. Germline V gene lookup returns CDR1 SGHNT and CDR2 YENEEA. CDR3 sequence: CASSSTSGTYEQYF. The CDR3 region has the DNA TGTGCCAGCAGCTCTACTAGCGGGACGTACGAGCAGTACTTC.

This clone was picked up a small number of times. The rearrangement uses TRBV28 and TRBJ1-5; D is possibly TRBD1 (5 bases). The length of the CDR3 is 14 residues. Germline V CDR1 and CDR2: MDHEN, SYDVKM. Deletions cut 5 bases from V and 4 bases from J, with 12 bases between. CDR3 sequence: CASSGGTSNQPQHF. The DNA for the CDR3 is TGTGCCAGCAGTGGCGGGACGTCGAATCAGCCCCAGCATTTT.

The V call is TRBV11-2, the J call TRBJ2-1, with 9 bases aligning to TRBD2. The CDR3 extends over 15 amino acids. The ends lost 2 bases at V and 8 bases at J; junction bases unmatched: 7. Germline CDR1 SGHAT, CDR2 FQNNGV. The CDR3 reads CASSLWSSGTYEQFF. CDR3 nucleotides: TGTGCCAGCAGCTTATGGTCTAGCGGGACATATGAGCAGTTCTTC. The full variable domain, its missing parts supplied by reference TRBV11-2 and TRBJ2-1, is EAGVAQSPRYKIIEKRQSVAFWCNPISGHATLYWYQQILGQGPKLLIQFQNNGVVDDSQLPKDRFSAERLKGVDSTLKIQPAKLEDSAVYLCASSLWSSGTYEQFFGPGTRLTVL.

The table lists this clone with many counts. The rearrangement joins TRBV20-1 to TRBJ2-7; 11 nucleotides match TRBD2. This CDR3 has 17 amino acids. CDR1 DFQATT and CDR2 SNEGSKA come from the germline V gene (reference sequence). J was trimmed by 2 bases and V by 0 bases; bases with no gene match: 9. CDR3: CSARDTTTSGNTYEQYF. The CDR3 DNA sequence: TGCAGTGCTAGAGACACCACGACTAGCGGGAATACCTACGAGCAGTACTTC.

This clone was seen more than once but under ten times. V gene TRBV28 combines with J gene TRBJ2-2; TRBD2 aligns across 15 bases. V shed 7 bases, J shed 8 bases, and the junction held 8 bases outside the gene matches. CDR1 MDHEN and CDR2 SYDVKM come from the germline V gene. The CDR3 extends over 16 amino acids. The CDR3: CASTPIGLAGGGELFF. Here the CDR3 DNA reads TGTGCCAGCACCCCAATCGGACTAGCGGGAGGGGGGGAGCTGTTTTTT.